This T cell receptor (beta chain) was observed in a study of radiation and T cells in renal cell carcinoma. As for time point: blood 4 weeks post-SBRT, at nephrectomy. The treatment is: 15 Gy SBRT to primary tumor, nephrectomy 4 weeks later. Blood was sampled at baseline, 2 weeks and 4 weeks after SBRT. V was cut by 2 bases and J by 6 bases, with 14 bases left in between. This CDR3 region has 15 residues. Germline V gives CDR1 GTSNPN, CDR2 SVGIG (reference sequence). TCRdb's copy holds only in-frame clones and misses some; the assay was immunoSEQ multiplex PCR. Altogether 150,000 to 200,000 clones are present, 88% being singletons, with the ten largest covering around 11%.

The receptor was derived from a woman in her fifties or sixties with renal cell carcinoma. The J gene is TRBJ1-6, the V gene TRBV30; D gene ambiguous. The specimen comprised blood, sampled from a patient whose treatment included radiotherapy and nephrectomy. As DNA, the CDR3 is TGTGCCTGGAGTCCCCTATCCGACGGTAATTCACCCCTCCACTTT. It translates to CAWSPLSDGNSPLHF.